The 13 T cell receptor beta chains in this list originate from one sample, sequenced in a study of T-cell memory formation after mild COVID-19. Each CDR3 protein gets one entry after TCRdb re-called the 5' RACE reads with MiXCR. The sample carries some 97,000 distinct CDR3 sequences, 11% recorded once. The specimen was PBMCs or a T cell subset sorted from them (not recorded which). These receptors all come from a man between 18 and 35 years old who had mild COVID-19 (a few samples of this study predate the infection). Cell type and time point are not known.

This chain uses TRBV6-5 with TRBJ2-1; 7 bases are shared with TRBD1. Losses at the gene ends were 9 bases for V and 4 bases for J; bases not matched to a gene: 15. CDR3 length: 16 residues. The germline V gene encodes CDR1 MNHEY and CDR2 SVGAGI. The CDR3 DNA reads TGTGCCAGTTTCCCCTCTACGGGACAGCCGTACAATGAGCAGTTCTTC. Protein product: CASFPSTGQPYNEQFF.

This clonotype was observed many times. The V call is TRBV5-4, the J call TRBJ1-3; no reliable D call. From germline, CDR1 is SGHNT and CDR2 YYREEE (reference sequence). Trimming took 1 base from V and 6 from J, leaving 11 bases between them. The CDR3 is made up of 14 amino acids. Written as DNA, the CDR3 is TGTGCCAGCAGCTTGACAGTAGTTGTAAACACCATATATTTT. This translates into CASSLTVVVNTIYF.

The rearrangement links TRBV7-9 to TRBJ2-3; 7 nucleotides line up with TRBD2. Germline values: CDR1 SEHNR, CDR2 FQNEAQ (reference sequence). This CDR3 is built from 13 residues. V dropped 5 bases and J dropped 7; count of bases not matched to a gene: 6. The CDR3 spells CASSREASYTQYF. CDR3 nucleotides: TGTGCCAGCAGCCGGGAGGCTAGTTATACGCAGTATTTT.

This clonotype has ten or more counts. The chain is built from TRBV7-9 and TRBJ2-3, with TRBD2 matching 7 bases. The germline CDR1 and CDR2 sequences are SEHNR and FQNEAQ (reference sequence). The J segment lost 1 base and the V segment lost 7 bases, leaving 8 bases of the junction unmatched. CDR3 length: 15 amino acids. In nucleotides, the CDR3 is TGTGCCAGCACCCCGCTCAGCGGGGGCACAGATACGCAGTATTTT. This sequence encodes CASTPLSGGTDTQYF. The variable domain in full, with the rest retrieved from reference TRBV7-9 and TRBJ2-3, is DTGVSQNPRHKITKRGQNVTFRCDPISEHNRLYWYRQTLGQGPEFLTYFQNEAQLEKSRLLSDRFSAERPKGSFSTLEIQRTEQGDSAMYLCASTPLSGGTDTQYFGPGTRLTVL.

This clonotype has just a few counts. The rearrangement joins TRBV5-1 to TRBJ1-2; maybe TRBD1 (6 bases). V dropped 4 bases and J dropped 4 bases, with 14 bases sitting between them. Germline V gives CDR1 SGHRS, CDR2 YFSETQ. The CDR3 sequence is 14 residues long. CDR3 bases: TGCGCCAGCAGCCCTCGACAGGCGATCTATGGCTACACCTTC. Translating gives CASSPRQAIYGYTF.

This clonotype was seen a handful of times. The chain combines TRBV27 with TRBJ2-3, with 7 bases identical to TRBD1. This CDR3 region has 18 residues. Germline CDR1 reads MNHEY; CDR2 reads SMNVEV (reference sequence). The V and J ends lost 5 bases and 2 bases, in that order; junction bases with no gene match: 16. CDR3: CASSEGATRTTPTDTQYF. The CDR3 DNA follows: TGTGCCAGCAGTGAGGGGGCGACCCGAACTACACCCACAGATACGCAGTATTTT.

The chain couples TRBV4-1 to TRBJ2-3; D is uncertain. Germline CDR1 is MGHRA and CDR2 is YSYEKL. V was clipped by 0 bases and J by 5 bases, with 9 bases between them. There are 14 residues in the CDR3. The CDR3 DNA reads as TGCGCCAGCAGCCAAGATAAGGGTAGAGATACGCAGTATTTT. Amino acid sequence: CASSQDKGRDTQYF.

The CDR3 coding sequence is TGTGCCAGCAGTCCGGTAGGGGGTATACAAGAGACCCAGTACTTC. Its protein is CASSPVGGIQETQYF. The V gene is TRBV6-5, the J gene TRBJ2-5, with D perhaps TRBD1 (6 bases). This CDR3 contains 15 residues. V was cut by 5 bases and J by 2 bases, with 15 bases left in between. The germline V gene has CDR1 MNHEY and CDR2 SVGAGI.

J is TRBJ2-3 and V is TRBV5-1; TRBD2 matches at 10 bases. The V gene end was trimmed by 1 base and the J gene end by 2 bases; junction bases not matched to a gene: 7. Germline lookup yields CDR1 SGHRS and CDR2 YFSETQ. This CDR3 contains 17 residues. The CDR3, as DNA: TGCGCCAGCAGCTTGCCTAGCGGGGGATCCCCCACAGATACGCAGTATTTT. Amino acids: CASSLPSGGSPTDTQYF.

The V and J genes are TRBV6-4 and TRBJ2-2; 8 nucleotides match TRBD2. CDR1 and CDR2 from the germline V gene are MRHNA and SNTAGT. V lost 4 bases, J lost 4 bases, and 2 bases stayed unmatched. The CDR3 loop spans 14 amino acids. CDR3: CASSAGLATGELFF. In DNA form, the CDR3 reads TGTGCCAGCAGTGCCGGACTAGCCACCGGGGAGCTGTTTTTT.

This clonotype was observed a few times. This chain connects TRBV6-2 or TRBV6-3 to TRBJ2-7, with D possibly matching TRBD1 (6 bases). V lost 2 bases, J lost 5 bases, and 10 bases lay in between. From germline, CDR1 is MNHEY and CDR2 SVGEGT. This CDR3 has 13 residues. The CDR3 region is CASSYVRGNEQYV. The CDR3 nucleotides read TGTGCCAGCAGTTACGTCAGGGGTAACGAGCAGTACGTC.

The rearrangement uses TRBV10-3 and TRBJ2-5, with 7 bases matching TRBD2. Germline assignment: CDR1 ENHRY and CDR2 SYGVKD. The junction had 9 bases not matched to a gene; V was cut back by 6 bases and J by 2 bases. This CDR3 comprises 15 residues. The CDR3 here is CAISFGGGGQETQYF. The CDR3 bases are TGTGCCATCAGCTTTGGCGGGGGAGGGCAAGAGACCCAGTACTTC.

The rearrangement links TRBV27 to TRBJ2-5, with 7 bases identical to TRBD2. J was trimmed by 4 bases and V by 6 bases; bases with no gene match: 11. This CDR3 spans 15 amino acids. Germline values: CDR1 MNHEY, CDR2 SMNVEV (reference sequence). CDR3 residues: CASRGGGGWSETQYF. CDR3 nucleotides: TGTGCCAGCAGAGGTGGGGGGGGTTGGTCAGAGACCCAGTACTTC.